Sequencing of this T cell receptor beta chain was carried out in a study of blood T cell repertoires in COVID-19. Between the trimmed V and J ends, which lost 0 bases and 1 base, there was a span of 7 bases. Germline CDR1 is SGHDT and CDR2 is YYEEEE. The CDR3 length is 14 residues. Comment on this clone: Distinct nucleotide sequences in the sample also encode this CDR3.

Sequenced by immunoSEQ multiplex PCR; TCRdb stores in-frame clones only, minus some. The repertoire holds 300,000 to 450,000 clones, approximately 89% seen once, with roughly 3.9% in the top ten. This chain links TRBV5-6 with TRBJ1-2; D is possibly TRBD1 (5 bases). The origin of this receptor is an older woman with COVID-19, enrolled during active disease. The sample consisted of peripheral blood. The CDR3 DNA follows: TGTGCCAGCAGCTTGGGACAGCTTAACTATGGCTACACCTTC. Translated, it gives CASSLGQLNYGYTF. Variable domain in full (rest from reference TRBV5-6 and TRBJ1-2): DAGVTQSPTHLIKTRGQQVTLRCSPKSGHDTVSWYQQALGQGPQFIFQYYEEEERQRGNFPDRFSGHQFPNYSSELNVNALLLGDSALYLCASSLGQLNYGYTFGSGTRLTVV.